This record looks at one TCR beta chain sequence and its context. Adults between roughly 18 and 89 years of age took part from fewer than 30 US areas. Exposed enrollees had met someone with a PCR-confirmed or clinician-diagnosed COVID-19 case at some point within the 2 weeks before study entry. The data are from a study of blood T cell repertoires in COVID-19. Trimming shortened V by 5 bases and J by 3 bases, and 10 bases separated the two germline ends. The CDR3 extends over 13 amino acids. The germline gives CDR1 SNHLY, CDR2 FYNNEI. TCRdb keeps only in-frame clones here, not all; method: immunoSEQ multiplex PCR. Here the sample spans about 250,000 clones, about four fifths being singletons.

The sample consisted of PBMCs or T cells enriched from blood (not recorded which). This receptor was taken from a middle-aged woman who had been exposed to COVID-19. The chain is built from TRBV2 and TRBJ1-2; possible D gene TRBD1, 6 bases. The CDR3 coding sequence is TGTGCCAGCAGTCAACAGGGTTACTATGGCTACACCTTC. As protein: CASSQQGYYGYTF.